This entry lists 26 T cell receptor beta chains sequenced from one sample in a study of beta chain features in type 1 diabetes. No antigen has been assigned to these receptors. The whole isolated RNA underwent reverse transcription, so sequencing captured expressed TCRB transcripts. Clones were read by immunoSEQ multiplex PCR, and TCRdb kept only the in-frame ones, dropping some. The data hold nearly 350,000 clones, with about a tenth observed a single time. Study findings and constraints: Shorter TCRB CDR3s, moderately but significantly so, marked every one of the four CD4+ subsets in Type 1 diabetes patients.

The specimen sequenced was central memory CD4+ T cells from blood. These receptors came from a young man with type 1 diabetes.

This clone came up a few times. This chain joins TRBV9 and TRBJ1-5; the D is unclear. Trimming removed 3 bases at V and 3 bases at J, with 10 bases between. The V gene's germline CDR1 is SGDLS and CDR2 YYNGEE. This CDR3 is built from 14 residues. CDR3 protein: CASSASAANQPQHF. The CDR3 region has the DNA TGTGCCAGCAGCGCATCAGCGGCCAATCAGCCCCAGCATTTT.

This clone was counted a few times. V is TRBV5-1 and J is TRBJ1-6; D gene uncertain. This CDR3 contains 14 residues. CDR1 is SGHRS, CDR2 YFSETQ, per germline. V shed 2 bases and J shed 9 bases, with 12 bases lying between them. CDR3: CASSLTGFGSPLHF. The CDR3 bases are TGCGCCAGCAGCTTAACGGGGTTTGGTTCACCCCTCCACTTT.

This clone was seen ten or more times. The V call is TRBV6-5, the J call TRBJ2-1; no definite D call. This CDR3 region has 14 residues. Trimming removed 6 bases at V and 1 base at J, with 10 bases between. Germline assignment: CDR1 MNHEY and CDR2 SVGAGI. CDR3 residues: CASRLRPSYNEQFF. The CDR3 DNA reads as TGTGCCAGCAGACTGAGGCCTTCCTACAATGAGCAGTTCTTC.

This clone was seen more than once but under ten times. This chain uses TRBV6-5 with TRBJ1-5; weak D call: TRBD1 (6 bases). With 3 bases removed from V and 3 bases from J, the gap between germline ends came to 9 bases. The CDR3 loop spans 14 amino acids. Germline V gene data show CDR1 as MNHEY and CDR2 as SVGAGI. The CDR3 DNA reads TGTGCCAGCAGTTATAGGGACACCAATCAGCCCCAGCATTTT. Amino acids: CASSYRDTNQPQHF.

This clone was counted many times. The chain recombines TRBV6-6 with TRBJ1-2; TRBD1 agrees at 8 bases. CDR3 length: 16 amino acids. With V trimmed by 0 bases and J by 4 bases, 7 bases remained unmatched. The germline V gene has CDR1 MNHNY and CDR2 SVGAGI (reference sequence). The CDR3 DNA follows: TGTGCCAGCAGTTACTCGCTCTCAGGGGGCAGCTATGGCTACACCTTC. Protein sequence: CASSYSLSGGSYGYTF.

The chain couples TRBV7-2 to TRBJ1-5, with D maybe TRBD1 (6 bases). The germline CDR1 and CDR2 sequences are SGHTA and FQGNSA. The CDR3 loop spans 15 amino acids. The V end was cut by 5 bases, the J end by 3 bases, with 14 bases between. The CDR3 coding sequence is TGTGCCAGCAGCATAAACAGGGACCACAATCAGCCCCAGCATTTT. Translated, it gives CASSINRDHNQPQHF.

This clone turned up a few times. The chain combines TRBV9 with TRBJ2-1, with D tentatively TRBD2 (6 bases). The CDR3 covers 14 residues. Trimming shortened V by 4 bases and J by 6 bases, and 14 bases separated the two germline ends. The germline V gene has CDR1 SGDLS and CDR2 YYNGEE. The CDR3 coding sequence is TGTGCCAGCAGCCGGGACTTCGCCCGCAATGAGCAGTTCTTC. This translates into CASSRDFARNEQFF.

The gene calls are TRBV20-1 and TRBJ1-1; 7 bases line up with TRBD1. The J segment lost 4 bases and the V segment lost 6 bases, leaving 2 bases of the junction unmatched. Germline lookup yields CDR1 DFQATT and CDR2 SNEGSKA (reference sequence). The CDR3 has 11 amino acids. In DNA form, the CDR3 reads TGCAGTGCCAGGGGGTTCACTGAAGCTTTCTTT. Translated, it gives CSARGFTEAFF.

The chain uses TRBV5-1 and TRBJ2-2; D is uncertain. CDR1 SGHRS and CDR2 YFSETQ come from the germline V gene. V lost 6 bases, J lost 6 bases, and 9 bases lay in between. This CDR3 has 12 residues. CDR3 sequence: CASTYTAGELFF. The CDR3 coding sequence is TGCGCCAGCACCTACACGGCCGGGGAGCTGTTTTTT.

This clone was picked up many times. This sequence joins TRBV11-2 and TRBJ2-3, with TRBD1 matching over 8 bases. V lost 7 bases to trimming and J lost 4 bases; unmatched junction nucleotides: 7. Germline V lookup: CDR1 SGHAT, CDR2 FQNNGV. The CDR3 has 14 amino acids. DNA of the CDR3: TGTGCCAGCACCCAGGGGGCTTGGGCAGATACGCAGTATTTT. This codes for CASTQGAWADTQYF.

The chain carries TRBV2 and TRBJ2-5, with 8 bases that match TRBD1. The CDR3 is 14 residues long. After removal of 2 bases from V and 2 bases from J, the junction contained 1 base not matched to a gene. Germline V gene data show CDR1 as SNHLY and CDR2 as FYNNEI. This CDR3 is CASSEHRGQETQYF. CDR3 in DNA: TGTGCCAGCAGTGAACACAGGGGGCAAGAGACCCAGTACTTC. Complete variable domain (other parts from reference TRBV2 and TRBJ2-5): EPEVTQTPSHQVTQMGQEVILRCVPISNHLYFYWYRQILGQKVEFLVSFYNNEISEKSEIFDDQFSVERPDGSNFTLKIRSTKLEDSAMYFCASSEHRGQETQYFGPGTRLLVL.

For the CDR3, the DNA is TGTGCCAGCAGTTACTCGCTGGATTACACCGGGGAGCTGTTTTTT. Its translation is CASSYSLDYTGELFF. This chain joins TRBV6-8 and TRBJ2-2; D ambiguous. Trimming left V 0 bases short and J 3 bases short, with 8 bases between. CDR1 is MNHGY, CDR2 SAAAGT, per germline. CDR3 length: 15 residues.

The V gene is TRBV6-6, the J gene TRBJ2-4; D unresolved. From germline, CDR1 is MNHNY and CDR2 SVGAGI (reference sequence). Trimming left V 9 bases short and J 3 bases short, with 12 bases between. This CDR3 comprises 13 residues. The CDR3 loop is CASADVGKNIQYF. CDR3 nucleotides: TGTGCCAGTGCAGATGTTGGCAAAAACATTCAGTACTTC.

The chain uses TRBV19 and TRBJ2-1, with a tentative D call TRBD1 (5 bases). Germline assignment: CDR1 LNHDA and CDR2 SQIVND (reference sequence). The CDR3 spans 13 residues. Between the trimmed V and J ends, which lost 6 bases and 7 bases, there was a span of 13 bases. The CDR3: CASSRVSSNEQFF. For the CDR3, the DNA is TGTGCCAGTAGCAGGGTCTCATCGAATGAGCAGTTCTTC.

The chain links TRBV5-1 to TRBJ2-1; D is perhaps TRBD1 (6 bases). The ends were cut back, 4 bases at V and 4 bases at J, with 12 bases in the middle. CDR3 length: 14 amino acids. Germline lookup yields CDR1 SGHRS and CDR2 YFSETQ. CDR3 nucleotides: TGCGCCAGCAGCCCCTCGGACAGTTACAATGAGCAGTTCTTC. It translates to CASSPSDSYNEQFF.

This clone came up a few times. This sequence joins TRBV19 and TRBJ2-7, with TRBD1 as a possible D gene (5 bases). The CDR3 totals 15 residues. Trimming left V 1 base short and J 0 bases short, with 10 bases between. CDR1 and CDR2 from the germline V gene are LNHDA and SQIVND (reference sequence). The CDR3 nucleotides are TGTGCCAGTAGTATAGGGGGCGGAGACTCCTACGAGCAGTACTTC. Translated: CASSIGGGDSYEQYF.

The V call is TRBV7-6, the J call TRBJ2-3; D not resolved. Germline-derived CDR1 and CDR2 are SGHVS and FNYEAQ. This CDR3 has 14 residues. The V gene lost 0 bases and the J gene lost 6 bases, with 10 bases spanning the gap. The DNA for the CDR3 is TGTGCCAGCAGCTTAGCGTACTCCTCGGATACGCAGTATTTT. Amino acid sequence: CASSLAYSSDTQYF.

This clone was counted only a few times. The V and J genes are TRBV29-1 and TRBJ1-1; D is unresolved. CDR1 is SQVTM, CDR2 ANQGSEA, per germline. This CDR3 has 14 residues. V dropped 5 bases and J dropped 1 base, with 14 bases sitting between them. CDR3 region: CSVLGFKKNTEAFF. CDR3 nucleotide sequence: TGCAGCGTTTTAGGATTTAAGAAGAACACTGAAGCTTTCTTT.

This clone was picked up a small number of times. The V and J genes are TRBV9 and TRBJ2-1, with 7 bases that match TRBD2. The germline V gene encodes CDR1 SGDLS and CDR2 YYNGEE. The V segment lost 2 bases and the J segment 7 bases; nucleotides outside the gene matches: 3. The CDR3 extends over 13 amino acids. The CDR3 region is CASSVEAGNEQFF. CDR3 sequence (DNA): TGTGCCAGCAGCGTGGAAGCGGGAAATGAGCAGTTCTTC.

In this sample, this clone turned up a few times. The V call is TRBV2, the J call TRBJ2-5, with 7 nucleotides matching TRBD2. With the DNA end fitting TRBJ2-7 better, the J assignment may be wrong. CDR3 length equals 15 residues. Germline-derived CDR1 and CDR2 are SNHLY and FYNNEI. The CDR3, as DNA: TGTGCCAGCAGAGAAAACCGGGACTACCACTACGAGCAGTACTTC. Protein: CASRENRDYHYEQYF.

This clone showed up just once. The rearrangement uses TRBV30 and TRBJ2-4; possibly TRBD1 or TRBD2 for D (5 bases each). There are 12 residues in the CDR3. Germline V lookup: CDR1 GTSNPN, CDR2 SVGIG (reference sequence). V dropped 8 bases and J dropped 6 bases, with 14 bases sitting between them. CDR3 region: CAGTVGGNIQYF. DNA for the CDR3: TGTGCCGGGACGGTTGGGGGAAACATTCAGTACTTC.

This clone was seen more than once but under ten times. The CDR3 sequence is CASSLAQGPEAFF. Written as DNA, the CDR3 is TGTGCCAGCAGTTTGGCCCAGGGGCCTGAAGCTTTCTTT. The V and J genes are TRBV28 and TRBJ1-1; D possibly corresponds to TRBD1 (6 bases). Germline V lookup: CDR1 MDHEN, CDR2 SYDVKM. V lost 3 bases to trimming and J lost 6 bases, with 11 bases between them. The length of the CDR3 is 13 residues. Full variable domain (outside the CDR3, taken from reference TRBV28 and TRBJ1-1): DVKVTQSSRYLVKRTGEKVFLECVQDMDHENMFWYRQDPGLGLRLIYFSYDVKMKEKGDIPEGYSVSREKKERFSLILESASTNQTSMYLCASSLAQGPEAFFGQGTRLTVV.

This clone was observed a handful of times. The V and J genes are TRBV29-1 and TRBJ1-1; TRBD1 matches at 7 bases. With V trimmed by 4 bases and J by 6 bases, 8 bases remained unmatched. Germline assignment: CDR1 SQVTM and CDR2 ANQGSEA. The CDR3 extends over 13 amino acids. The CDR3 spells CSVGRGPGAEAFF. The CDR3 bases are TGCAGCGTTGGGAGGGGGCCAGGGGCTGAAGCTTTCTTT.

This sequence joins TRBV7-9 and TRBJ2-7; 9 positions agree with TRBD1. Germline V lookup: CDR1 SEHNR, CDR2 FQNEAQ (reference sequence). The CDR3 contains 16 residues. The V segment lost 5 bases and the J segment 0 bases; nucleotides outside the gene matches: 8. The CDR3 here is CASSPGQGFSSYEQYF. CDR3 bases: TGTGCCAGCAGCCCGGGACAGGGTTTCAGCTCCTACGAGCAGTACTTC.

This clone appeared a few times. The rearrangement joins TRBV6-6 to TRBJ1-2; D is uncertain. Germline V CDR1 and CDR2: MNHNY, SVGAGI (reference sequence). CDR3 length equals 14 residues. The V and J ends lost 5 bases and 0 bases respectively, with 10 bases between them. The DNA of the CDR3 is TGTGCCAGCAGTGATCGGGGAGCTAACTATGGCTACACCTTC. Amino acid sequence: CASSDRGANYGYTF.

This clone has a handful of counts. The CDR3 DNA follows: TGTGCCAGCAGCCGAACTCTGGAGGGTTCACCCCTCCACTTT. Protein sequence: CASSRTLEGSPLHF. The gene calls are TRBV6-5 and TRBJ1-6; D is unresolved. V dropped 6 bases and J dropped 9 bases, with 15 bases sitting between them. The CDR3 is made up of 14 amino acids. Per the germline V gene, CDR1 is MNHEY and CDR2 is SVGAGI.